This T cell receptor beta chain comes out of a study of T cell responses to AZD1222 COVID-19 vaccine (dated by TCRdb to the early 2020s). Context from the whole study: Because spike-specific TCR depth and breadth did not differ between the two schedules, AZD1222 recipients who got a second dose at roughly 4 weeks were pooled with those who got a second dose at roughly 12 weeks. TCR sequencing was performed for 230 to 250 trial participants, of whom 207 were given two doses of AZD1222 and 26 were given two doses of MenACWY control vaccine. Trial participants were enrolled by age into subgroups of 18-55, 56-69 and 70-plus years, and around 150, 29 and 61 TCR-sequenced participants, respectively, were included in these subgroups.

The CDR3 regions of human TCRbeta chains were subjected to immunosequencing. The authors' analysis ran thus. Repertoire TCRs were checked for matches against a reference library of SARS-CoV-2-specific TCRs that had been generated using the MIRA antigen-specificity platform. Breadth meant the fraction of unique TCRs that were SARS-CoV-2-associated, whereas depth meant the fraction of total T cells that were SARS-CoV-2-associated. Using the MIRA data, each spike-specific TCR was mapped to the spike region that the TCR reacts to and placed in a CD4 or CD8 class. Log10-transformed breadth and depth values were compared by one-way ANOVA with Sidak's multiple comparisons tests. The source is immuneACCESS, and TCRdb retained only in-frame sequences with V and J called. Part of the clones is not carried over; for the studies checked, unresolved V genes explain less than half of this, and the remainder is unexplained. Clone size and the V and J calls come from that table; the DNA yielded D and trimming. The sample includes under 85,000 clones, with approximately 86% observed a single time. The ten largest account for about a quarter of the sample.

In this sample, this clone turned up a few times. Its antigen is still unknown. Per-nucleotide qualities are absent, and no much larger clonotype sits a single base away. What the study reported, not specific to this receptor: No day 14 peak-response samples were available, so repertoires were characterized only after the peak T cell response. Spike-specific TCR breadth and depth rose significantly after two AZD1222 doses compared with day 0 and with MenACWY recipients. The vaccine-associated CD4 TCRs covered the entire spike protein, and the dominant responses fell in regions 160-218 and 743-854. Conclusions about previously exposed vaccinees were limited because only six AZD1222 recipients were SARS-CoV-2 seropositive at baseline. The 56-69-year group was small, and its depth increase did not reach significance, likely because of low power. Most participants were white British and females outnumbered males, and the authors suggested that clonal diversity may have been underestimated. Reportedly, almost half of the unique spike-specific TCRs recognized epitopes lying outside the regions that are mutated in the B.1.351 and B.1.1.7 variants.

Explained via the paper, the time point label denotes: baseline before first vaccination. Samples from vaccinated people were obtained from the UK trials COV001 and COV002, which included a single-blind randomized controlled phase 2/3 trial of AZD1222 (ChAdOx1 nCoV-19) in healthy adults. For TCRbeta chain sequencing, PBMC samples from trial participants were taken at day 0 and at day 28 after the second dose. Via the germline V gene, CDR1 is MNHEY and CDR2 SVGAGI. The CDR3 measures 15 amino acids from cysteine to phenylalanine. Left in the record is the CDR3 DNA by itself, 45 bases read in frame from the first base. Trimming accounts for 4 bases at V and 5 bases at J, while the number of junction bases matched to no gene is 8.

Sequencing used peripheral blood, obtained on day 0 of AZD1222 vaccination. This TCR was recovered from an adult in good health. The sequence joins TRBV6-5 to TRBJ1-5; 7 middle bases align to TRBD1. The nucleotide sequence is given as TGTGCCAGCAGTTCTACGGGGCAGGGGGATCAGCCCCAGCATTTT. Translated, it gives CASSSTGQGDQPQHF.